The rows below give T cell receptor beta chains drawn from one sample of a study of blood T cell repertoires in COVID-19. Data came from immunoSEQ multiplex PCR; TCRdb stores just in-frame clones and leaves some out. The sample holds more than 90,000 clones, less than 80% seen once. Sequencing input: peripheral blood. All receptors derive from a man aged 50-59 years with acute or convalescent COVID-19. The CDR3 runs from the conserved cysteine through the conserved F or W. D genes are given only for firm matches. Size tells how often a clone was seen (once, few, many) or the class of an expanded clone, and some rows leave it out.

cdr3_length	v_call	clone_size	j_call	d_call	cdr3_nt	cdr3_aa
16	TRBV7-3	.	TRBJ2-1	TRBD2	TGTGCCAGCAGCTATGAAGGGACTAGCGGGATCTGGGAGCAGTTCTTC	CASSYEGTSGIWEQFF
15	TRBV3-1/TRBV3-2	once	TRBJ2-7	TRBD1	TGTGCCAGCAGCCCCCAGGACAGGATGTCCTACGAGCAGTACTTC	CASSPQDRMSYEQYF
15	TRBV5-1	.	TRBJ2-1	TRBD2	TGCGCCAGCAGCTTGGGAGGTGATAGCGGGCAAGAGCAGTTCTTC	CASSLGGDSGQEQFF
13	TRBV27	.	TRBJ1-1	.	TGTGCCAGCAGTTTAACCGGTAACACTGAAGCTTTCTTT	CASSLTGNTEAFF
12	TRBV28	.	TRBJ2-1	.	TGTGCCAGTTCTGAACTAGCCTTTGAGCAGTTCTTC	CASSELAFEQFF
14	TRBV28	.	TRBJ2-5	TRBD1	TGTGCCAGCGTCTGGGACAGGGGGCGAGAGACCCAGTACTTC	CASVWDRGRETQYF
12	TRBV3-1/TRBV3-2	.	TRBJ1-2	.	TGTGCCAGCGCTTTGCAGGGGTATGGCTACACCTTC	CASALQGYGYTF
15	TRBV9	.	TRBJ2-2	TRBD2	TGTGCCAGCAGCGTAGCGGGAGGGTTCACCGGGGAGCTGTTTTTT	CASSVAGGFTGELFF
17	TRBV3-1/TRBV3-2	.	TRBJ2-5	.	TGTGCCAGCAGGCGTGATGAAGAACAGGGTTTAGAGGAGACCCAGTACTTC	CASRRDEEQGLEETQYF
13	TRBV9	few	TRBJ1-2	.	TGTGCCAGCAGCCCCAGGGGATCGTTTGGCTACACCTTC	CASSPRGSFGYTF
16	TRBV5-1	.	TRBJ1-4	TRBD1	TGCGCCAGCAGCACAGGGACAGTTGGGTATAGGGAAAAACTGTTTTTT	CASSTGTVGYREKLFF
15	TRBV14	.	TRBJ2-7	TRBD1	TGTGCCAGCAGCCAAGATGGACAGGGGGCCCGCGAGCAGTACTTC	CASSQDGQGAREQYF
15	TRBV28	.	TRBJ2-7	.	TGTGCCAGCAGCCACCCGGAGACTGGCTTATACGAGCAGTACTTC	CASSHPETGLYEQYF
18	TRBV5-1	.	TRBJ2-3	TRBD2	TGCGCCAGCAGCCCTCGGACTAGCGGGGAAGTTACCACAGATACGCAGTATTTT	CASSPRTSGEVTTDTQYF
15	TRBV2	.	TRBJ2-2	.	TGTGCCAGCAGCGCTCTAGGGGGGAACACCGGGGAGCTGTTTTTT	CASSALGGNTGELFF
14	TRBV19	few	TRBJ1-1	TRBD1	TGTGCCAGTAAGGAGAGGGGGCTTGGCACTGAAGCTTTCTTT	CASKERGLGTEAFF
14	TRBV6-5	.	TRBJ2-2	TRBD1	TGTGCCAGCAGGGGGGACAGGGTCACCGGGGAGCTGTTTTTT	CASRGDRVTGELFF
15	TRBV19	few	TRBJ2-2	.	TGTGCCAGTACCAGATTACAGGGCAACACCGGGGAGCTGTTTTTT	CASTRLQGNTGELFF
14	TRBV6-5	once	TRBJ1-5	TRBD1	TGTGCCAGCAGGCGGACAGGGGGAAATCAGCCCCAGCATTTT	CASRRTGGNQPQHF
13	TRBV5-1	.	TRBJ1-2	.	TGCGCATCGAGCGGTAGTCTGTCCTATGGCTACACCTTC	CASSGSLSYGYTF
17	TRBV3-1/TRBV3-2	.	TRBJ2-6	.	TGTGCCAGCAGCCAAGAGATTGGGGCTGCTGGGGCCAACGTCCTGACTTTC	CASSQEIGAAGANVLTF
15	TRBV3-1/TRBV3-2	.	TRBJ1-1	.	TGTGCCAGCAGCCGCGGTTCTCGGTCCGACACTGAAGCTTTCTTT	CASSRGSRSDTEAFF
14	TRBV25-1	.	TRBJ1-2	.	TGTGCCAGCAGTGAGCCAGGGAGGGCCTATGGCTACACCTTC	CASSEPGRAYGYTF
13	TRBV13	.	TRBJ1-1	.	TGTGCCAGCAGCTTGGGCGCAGGGCCTGAAGCTTTCTTT	CASSLGAGPEAFF
14	TRBV6-6	once	TRBJ2-2	.	TGTGCCAGCAATGCGGACAGATACACCGGGGAGCTGTTTTTT	CASNADRYTGELFF
15	TRBV18	.	TRBJ1-1	TRBD1	TGTGCCAGCTTGGGAGACAGGGGGCGCGACACTGAAGCTTTCTTT	CASLGDRGRDTEAFF
14	TRBV5-1	once	TRBJ2-7	TRBD1	TGCGCCAGCAGCTCCGGGACAGTATTCTACGAGCAGTACTTC	CASSSGTVFYEQYF
15	TRBV10-2	.	TRBJ2-2	.	TGCGCCAGCAGTTGGGACATCCGGAACACCGGGGAGCTGTTTTTT	CASSWDIRNTGELFF
16	TRBV7-8	many	TRBJ1-3	.	TGTGCCAGCAGCCCGGGGACAACATCCTCTGGAAACACCATATATTTT	CASSPGTTSSGNTIYF
16	TRBV5-1	.	TRBJ1-3	.	TGCGCCAGCAGCTTGGAAGGCAGGGAACCTGGAAACACCATATATTTT	CASSLEGREPGNTIYF
19	TRBV7-2	.	TRBJ2-1	TRBD2	TGTGCCAGCAGCTTAGCTCTCCACCCTAGCGGGGCCACCTACAATGAGCAGTTCTTC	CASSLALHPSGATYNEQFF
15	TRBV7-9	few	TRBJ1-2	.	TGTGCCAGCAGCCCTGTGCTTAGGGGCTCTTATGGCTACACCTTC	CASSPVLRGSYGYTF
15	TRBV5-1	.	TRBJ2-2	.	TGCGCCAGCAGCTTGGGAGCGACGAACACCGGGGAGCTGTTTTTT	CASSLGATNTGELFF
13	TRBV28	once	TRBJ2-5	.	TGTGCCAGCAGTTCCGGACAGCAAGAGACCCAGTACTTC	CASSSGQQETQYF
14	TRBV20-1	once	TRBJ2-3	.	TGCAGTGCTAGTGGTGGGCTGAGCACAGATACGCAGTATTTT	CSASGGLSTDTQYF
14	TRBV6-5	.	TRBJ2-5	TRBD2	TGTGCCAGCATGGCCGGGGGGTACCAAGAGACCCAGTACTTC	CASMAGGYQETQYF
16	TRBV19	few	TRBJ2-2	TRBD1	TGTGCCAGTACCATGGGTTGGGACAGATTCACCGGGGAGCTGTTTTTT	CASTMGWDRFTGELFF
14	TRBV10-2	once	TRBJ1-2	TRBD1	TGCGCCAGCTCCGGACAGGGAGGGGGCTATGGCTACACCTTC	CASSGQGGGYGYTF
15	TRBV5-1	.	TRBJ2-2	TRBD1	TGCGCCAGCAGCAGGGGACAGGGGACTCTCGGGGAGCTGTTTTTT	CASSRGQGTLGELFF
14	TRBV27	.	TRBJ2-7	TRBD2	TGTGCCAGCAGTGGATACAGCGGGAGCCACGAGCAGTACTTC	CASSGYSGSHEQYF
17	TRBV4-1	few	TRBJ1-3	.	TGCGCCAGCAGCCAAGTGCCTGAACCCCTACCTGGAAACACCATATATTTT	CASSQVPEPLPGNTIYF
14	TRBV9	.	TRBJ1-1	.	TGTGCCAGCAGCGTTAACCCAGGGGAAACTGAAGCTTTCTTT	CASSVNPGETEAFF
15	TRBV4-1	.	TRBJ2-7	TRBD1	TGCGCCAGCAGCCAAGCTGGGACAGGGGGTTACGAGCAGTACTTC	CASSQAGTGGYEQYF
15	TRBV4-1	once	TRBJ2-3	TRBD2	TGCGCCAGCAGCTCGGGGGGGCCCCCCGAAGATACGCAGTATTTT	CASSSGGPPEDTQYF
14	TRBV5-1	.	TRBJ1-1	TRBD1	TGCGCCAGCAGCTTGGCCCAGGGGGCGGGTGAAGCTTTCTTT	CASSLAQGAGEAFF
14	TRBV3-1/TRBV3-2	.	TRBJ2-7	TRBD1	TGTGCCAGCAGCCCCTCGGACAGGGTCCACGAGCAGTACTTC	CASSPSDRVHEQYF
12	TRBV9	.	TRBJ2-7	.	TGTGCCAGCAGCGTAGGCGACTACGAGCAGTACTTC	CASSVGDYEQYF
14	TRBV14	.	TRBJ2-1	.	TGTGCCAGCAGCCAACTAGCAGGATACAATGAGCAGTTCTTC	CASSQLAGYNEQFF
15	TRBV10-3	.	TRBJ2-6	TRBD1	TGTGCCATCCGGGACAGTAACTCTGGGGCCAACGTCCTGACTTTC	CAIRDSNSGANVLTF
16	TRBV9	.	TRBJ2-5	TRBD2	TGTGCCAGCAGCGTAGCTACGAGCGGGAGGCCTGAGACCCAGTACTTC	CASSVATSGRPETQYF
16	TRBV7-9	few	TRBJ2-3	TRBD1	TGTGCCAGCAGCCCACCCGGGACAGGGGGGACAGATACGCAGTATTTT	CASSPPGTGGTDTQYF
14	TRBV7-9	once	TRBJ1-2	TRBD1	TGTGCCAGCAGCACAGGACAGGGACCCTATGGCTACACCTTC	CASSTGQGPYGYTF
21	TRBV6-2/TRBV6-3	.	TRBJ2-1	TRBD2	TGTGCCAGCAGTTCCTCCGCCTGGACTAGCGGGAGCCGTAAATCCTACAATGAGCAGTTCTTC	CASSSSAWTSGSRKSYNEQFF
16	TRBV18	once	TRBJ2-3	TRBD1	TGTGCCAGCTCACCAGTGGGACAGGGATGGACAGATACGCAGTATTTT	CASSPVGQGWTDTQYF
13	TRBV7-8	.	TRBJ2-7	.	TGTGCCAGCAGCCCGACAGGGAGGTACGAGCAGTACTTC	CASSPTGRYEQYF
15	TRBV6-5	.	TRBJ1-6	TRBD1	TGTGCCAGCACCGACAGGGCATCCTATAATTCACCCCTCCACTTT	CASTDRASYNSPLHF
18	TRBV7-9	.	TRBJ2-1	TRBD2	TGTGCCAGCAGCTTACCCCCTCGACTAGCGGGAGTAAAGAATGAGCAGTTCTTC	CASSLPPRLAGVKNEQFF
16	TRBV19	.	TRBJ2-1	TRBD2	TGTGCCAGTAGTACGGACCGACTAGCGGGGCCCAATGAGCAGTTCTTC	CASSTDRLAGPNEQFF